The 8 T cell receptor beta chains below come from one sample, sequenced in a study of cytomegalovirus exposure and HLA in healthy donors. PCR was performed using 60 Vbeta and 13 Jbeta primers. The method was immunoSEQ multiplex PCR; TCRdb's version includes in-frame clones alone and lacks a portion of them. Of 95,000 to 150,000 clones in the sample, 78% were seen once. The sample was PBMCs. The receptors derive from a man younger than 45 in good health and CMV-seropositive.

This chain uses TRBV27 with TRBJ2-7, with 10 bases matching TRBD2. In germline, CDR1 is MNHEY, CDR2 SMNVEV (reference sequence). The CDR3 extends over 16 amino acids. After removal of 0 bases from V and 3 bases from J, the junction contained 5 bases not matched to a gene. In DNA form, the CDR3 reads TGTGCCAGCAGTTTATCGAGAACTAGCGGGATCTACGAGCAGTACTTC. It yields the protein CASSLSRTSGIYEQYF.

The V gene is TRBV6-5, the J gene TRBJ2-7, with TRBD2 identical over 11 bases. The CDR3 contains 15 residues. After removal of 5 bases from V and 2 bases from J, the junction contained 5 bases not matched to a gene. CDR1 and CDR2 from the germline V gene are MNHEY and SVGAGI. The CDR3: CASSTLAGATYEQYF. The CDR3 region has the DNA TGTGCCAGCAGTACACTAGCGGGGGCCACCTACGAGCAGTACTTC.

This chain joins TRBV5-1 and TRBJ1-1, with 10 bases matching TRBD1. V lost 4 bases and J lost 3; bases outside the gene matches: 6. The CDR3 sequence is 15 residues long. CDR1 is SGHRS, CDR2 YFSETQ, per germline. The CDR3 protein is CASSPPGTGDTEAFF. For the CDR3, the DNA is TGCGCCAGCAGCCCCCCCGGGACAGGGGACACTGAAGCTTTCTTT.

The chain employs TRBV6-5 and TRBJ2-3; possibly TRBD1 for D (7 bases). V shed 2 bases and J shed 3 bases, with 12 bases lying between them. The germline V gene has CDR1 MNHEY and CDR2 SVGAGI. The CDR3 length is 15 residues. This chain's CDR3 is CASSYQAGGTDTQYF. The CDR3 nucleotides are TGTGCCAGCAGTTACCAGGCAGGGGGGACAGATACGCAGTATTTT.

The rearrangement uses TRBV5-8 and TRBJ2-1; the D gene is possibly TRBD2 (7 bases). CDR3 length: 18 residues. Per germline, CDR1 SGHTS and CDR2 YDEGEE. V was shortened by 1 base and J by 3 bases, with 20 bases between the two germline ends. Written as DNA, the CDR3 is TGTGCCAGCAGCTTGTTGGGCAGTTCAAGGGGGGGCTACAATGAGCAGTTCTTC. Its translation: CASSLLGSSRGGYNEQFF.

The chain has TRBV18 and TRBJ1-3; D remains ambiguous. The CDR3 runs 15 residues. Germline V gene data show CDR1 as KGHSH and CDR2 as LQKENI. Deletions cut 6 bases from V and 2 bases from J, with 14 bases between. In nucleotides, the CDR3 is TGTGCCAGCTCCCTTCAACTAGACCCTGGAAACACCATATATTTT. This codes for CASSLQLDPGNTIYF.

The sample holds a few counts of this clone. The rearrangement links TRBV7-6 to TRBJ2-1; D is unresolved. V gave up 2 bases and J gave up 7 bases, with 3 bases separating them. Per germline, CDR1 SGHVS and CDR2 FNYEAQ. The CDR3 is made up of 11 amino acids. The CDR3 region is CASSLRNEQFF. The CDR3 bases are TGTGCCAGCAGCTTACGTAATGAGCAGTTCTTC.

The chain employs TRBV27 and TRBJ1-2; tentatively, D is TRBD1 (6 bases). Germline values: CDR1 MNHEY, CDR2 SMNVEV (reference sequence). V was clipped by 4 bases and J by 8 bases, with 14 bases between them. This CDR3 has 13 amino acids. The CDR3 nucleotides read TGTGCCAGCAGTTCCTCAGGGGCCAGCGGCTACACCTTC. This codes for CASSSSGASGYTF.